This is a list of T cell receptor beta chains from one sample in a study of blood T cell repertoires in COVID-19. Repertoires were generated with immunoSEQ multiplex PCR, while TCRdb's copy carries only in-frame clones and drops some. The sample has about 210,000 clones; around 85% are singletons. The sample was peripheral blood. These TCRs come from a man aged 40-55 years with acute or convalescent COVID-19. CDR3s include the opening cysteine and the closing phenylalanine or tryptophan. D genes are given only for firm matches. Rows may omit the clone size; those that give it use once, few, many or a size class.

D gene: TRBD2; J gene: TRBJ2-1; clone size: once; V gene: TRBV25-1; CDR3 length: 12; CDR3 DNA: TGTGCCAGCAGTGTAAGCGGGGAGAAGCAGTTCTTC; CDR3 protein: CASSVSGEKQFF
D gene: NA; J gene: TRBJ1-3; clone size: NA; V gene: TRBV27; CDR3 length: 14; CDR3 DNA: TGTGCCAGCAGTCCCAACAGGGACCGAAACACCATATATTTT; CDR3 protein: CASSPNRDRNTIYF
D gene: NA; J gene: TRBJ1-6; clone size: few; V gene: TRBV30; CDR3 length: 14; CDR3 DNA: TGTGCCTGGACTCGGGACATTTTTAATTCACCCCTCCACTTT; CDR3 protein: CAWTRDIFNSPLHF
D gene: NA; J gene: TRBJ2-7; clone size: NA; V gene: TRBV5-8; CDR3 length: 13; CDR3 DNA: TGTGCCAGCAGCTTCTCAGGGAACCGCGAGCAGTACTTC; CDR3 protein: CASSFSGNREQYF
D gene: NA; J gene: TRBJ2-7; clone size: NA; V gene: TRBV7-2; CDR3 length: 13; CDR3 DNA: TGTGCCAGCAGCCCCGGGGTACTCCAGGAGCAGTACTTC; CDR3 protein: CASSPGVLQEQYF
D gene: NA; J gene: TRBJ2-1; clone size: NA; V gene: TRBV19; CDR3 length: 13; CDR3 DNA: TGTGCCAGTACCAAAACAGGGCTGAATGAGCAGTTCTTC; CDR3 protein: CASTKTGLNEQFF
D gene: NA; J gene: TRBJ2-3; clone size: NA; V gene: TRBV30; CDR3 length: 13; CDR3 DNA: TGTGCCTGGAGCCAGGGTGGGACAGATACGCAGTATTTT; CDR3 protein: CAWSQGGTDTQYF
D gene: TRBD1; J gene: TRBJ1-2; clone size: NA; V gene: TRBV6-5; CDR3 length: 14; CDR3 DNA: TGTGCCAGCAGTTATGCCGGGACAGACTATGGCTACACCTTC; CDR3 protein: CASSYAGTDYGYTF
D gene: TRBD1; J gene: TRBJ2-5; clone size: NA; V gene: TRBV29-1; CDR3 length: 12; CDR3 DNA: TGCAGCGAGACAGGGGCCGGAGAGACCCAGTACTTC; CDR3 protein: CSETGAGETQYF
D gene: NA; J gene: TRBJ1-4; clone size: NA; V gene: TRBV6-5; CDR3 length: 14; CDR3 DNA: TGTGCCAGCAGTTACCAGGGCCCTTATGAAAAACTGTTTTTT; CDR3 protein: CASSYQGPYEKLFF
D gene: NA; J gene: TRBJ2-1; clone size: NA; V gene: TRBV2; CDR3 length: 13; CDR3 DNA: TGTGCCAGCAGTGGTGGGACTCTTGGTGAGCAGTTCTTC; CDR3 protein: CASSGGTLGEQFF
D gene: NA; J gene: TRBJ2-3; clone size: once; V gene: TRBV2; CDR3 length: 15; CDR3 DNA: TGTGCCAGCGGCCGACTAAGTACGAACACAGATACGCAGTATTTT; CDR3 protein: CASGRLSTNTDTQYF
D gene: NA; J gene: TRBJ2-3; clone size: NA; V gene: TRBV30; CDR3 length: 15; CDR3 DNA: TGTGCCTGGAATGTACTAGATTGGGGCACAGATACGCAGTATTTT; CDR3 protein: CAWNVLDWGTDTQYF
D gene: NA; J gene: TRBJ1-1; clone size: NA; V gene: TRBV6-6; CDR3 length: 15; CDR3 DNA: TGTGCCAGCAGTTACTCCGGCAGGTATGGCACTGAAGCTTTCTTT; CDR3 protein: CASSYSGRYGTEAFF
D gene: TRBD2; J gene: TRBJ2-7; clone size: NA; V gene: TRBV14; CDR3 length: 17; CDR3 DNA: TGTGCCAGCAGCCAAAACTTAGGAGCGGGAGGGCCCTACGAGCAGTACTTC; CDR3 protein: CASSQNLGAGGPYEQYF
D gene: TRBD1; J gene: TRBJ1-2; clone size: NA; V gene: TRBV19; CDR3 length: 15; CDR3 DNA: TGTGCCAGTTTTTCGGCCGGCGAGACAGGGGATGGCTACACCTTC; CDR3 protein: CASFSAGETGDGYTF
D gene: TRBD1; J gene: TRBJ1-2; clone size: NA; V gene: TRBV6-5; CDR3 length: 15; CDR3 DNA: TGTGCCAGCAGTCCCACGCACAGGGGAACCTATGGCTACACCTTC; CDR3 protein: CASSPTHRGTYGYTF
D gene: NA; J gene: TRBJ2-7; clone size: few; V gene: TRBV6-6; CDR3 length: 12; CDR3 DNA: TGTGCCAGCAGTTACAAGGGGTTCGAGCAGTACTTC; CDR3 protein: CASSYKGFEQYF
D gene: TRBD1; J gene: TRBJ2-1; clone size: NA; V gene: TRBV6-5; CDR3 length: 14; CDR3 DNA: TGTGCCAGCAGTTCTTGGGGACAGAACAATGAGCAGTTCTTC; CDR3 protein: CASSSWGQNNEQFF
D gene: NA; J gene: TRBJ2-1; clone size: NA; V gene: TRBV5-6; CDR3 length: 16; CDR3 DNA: TGTGCCAGCAGCTTGGTGGGGGGACTTTTGTACAATGAGCAGTTCTTC; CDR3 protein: CASSLVGGLLYNEQFF
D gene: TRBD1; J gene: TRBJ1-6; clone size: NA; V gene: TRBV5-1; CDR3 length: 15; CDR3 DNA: TGCGCCAGCAGCGGACAGGGGGCGGACAATTCACCCCTCCACTTT; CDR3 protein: CASSGQGADNSPLHF
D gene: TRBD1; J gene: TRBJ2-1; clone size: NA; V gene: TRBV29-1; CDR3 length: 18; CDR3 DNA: TGCAGCGTTGACTTACATCTCCCCCGACAGGGATGGTACAATGAGCAGTTCTTC; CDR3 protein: CSVDLHLPRQGWYNEQFF
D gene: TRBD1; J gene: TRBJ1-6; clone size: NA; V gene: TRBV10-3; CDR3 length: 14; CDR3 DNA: TGTGCCACCGAGCCAGGGGGGAATAATTCACCCCTCCACTTT; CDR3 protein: CATEPGGNNSPLHF
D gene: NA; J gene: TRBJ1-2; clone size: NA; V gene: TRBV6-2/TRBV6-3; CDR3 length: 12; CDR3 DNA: TGTGCCAGCAGTTACTCGCAGGGAGGCTACACCTTC; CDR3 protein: CASSYSQGGYTF
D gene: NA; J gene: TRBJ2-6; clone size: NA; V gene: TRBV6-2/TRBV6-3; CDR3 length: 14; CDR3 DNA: TGTGCCAGCAGTAACCCGGGAGGGGCCAACGTCCTGACTTTC; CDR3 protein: CASSNPGGANVLTF
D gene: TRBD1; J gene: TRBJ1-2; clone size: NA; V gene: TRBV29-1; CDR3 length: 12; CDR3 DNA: TGCAGCCTAGGGCGTCAGGGGGAAGGCTACACCTTC; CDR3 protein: CSLGRQGEGYTF
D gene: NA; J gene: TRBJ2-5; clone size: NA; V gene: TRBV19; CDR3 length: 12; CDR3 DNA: TGTGCCAGTAGTGTCAATCGGGAGACCCAGTACTTC; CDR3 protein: CASSVNRETQYF
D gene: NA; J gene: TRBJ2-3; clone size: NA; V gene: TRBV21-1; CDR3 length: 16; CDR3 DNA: TGTGCCAGCAGCAAAGGTGCTAGCGGGAGAAGAGATACGCAGTATTTT; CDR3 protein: CASSKGASGRRDTQYF
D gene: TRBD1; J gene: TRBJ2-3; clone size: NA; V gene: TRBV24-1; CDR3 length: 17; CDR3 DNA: TGTGCCACCAGTGACCCGACCGACAGGGGGAACACAGATACGCAGTATTTT; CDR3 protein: CATSDPTDRGNTDTQYF
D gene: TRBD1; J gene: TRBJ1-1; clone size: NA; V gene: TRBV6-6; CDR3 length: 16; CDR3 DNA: TGTGCCAGCAGCACGGACAGGGGGCGAATGAACACTGAAGCTTTCTTT; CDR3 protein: CASSTDRGRMNTEAFF
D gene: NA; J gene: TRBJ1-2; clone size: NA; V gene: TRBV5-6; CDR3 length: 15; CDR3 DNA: TGTGCCAGCAGCCCTCCCAACCCCCCAGGGTATGGCTACACCTTC; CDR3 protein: CASSPPNPPGYGYTF
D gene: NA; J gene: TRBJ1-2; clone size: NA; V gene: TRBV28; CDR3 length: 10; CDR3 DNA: TGTGCCAGCAGTACAACTGGCTACACCTTC; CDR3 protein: CASSTTGYTF
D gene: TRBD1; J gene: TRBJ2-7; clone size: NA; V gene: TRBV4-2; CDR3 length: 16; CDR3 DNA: TGTGCCAGCAGCCAAGATCAGGGGGCCTTACCCTACGAGCAGTACTTC; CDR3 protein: CASSQDQGALPYEQYF
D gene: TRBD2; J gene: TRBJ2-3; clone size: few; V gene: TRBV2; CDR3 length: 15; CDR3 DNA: TGTGCCAGCAGCGCGGGGGGTGCTAGCACAGATACGCAGTATTTT; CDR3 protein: CASSAGGASTDTQYF
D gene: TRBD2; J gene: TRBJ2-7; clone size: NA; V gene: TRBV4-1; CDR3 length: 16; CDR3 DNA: TGCGCCAGCAGCCAAGAACAGCGGGGGGCCCTCTACGAGCAGTACTTC; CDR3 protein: CASSQEQRGALYEQYF
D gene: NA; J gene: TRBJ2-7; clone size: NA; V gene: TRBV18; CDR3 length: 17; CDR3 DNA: TGTGCCAGCTCACCATTTAAGGGCGGGCTTAGCTCCTACGAGCAGTACTTC; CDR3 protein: CASSPFKGGLSSYEQYF
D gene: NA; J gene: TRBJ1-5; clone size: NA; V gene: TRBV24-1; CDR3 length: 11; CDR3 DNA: TGTGCCACCCCTTCGGGGCAGCCCCAGCATTTT; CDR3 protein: CATPSGQPQHF
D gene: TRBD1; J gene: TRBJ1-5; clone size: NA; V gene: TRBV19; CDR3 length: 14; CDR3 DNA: TGTGCCAGTACAACAGGGGGGGCAATTCAGCCCCAGCATTTT; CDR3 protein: CASTTGGAIQPQHF
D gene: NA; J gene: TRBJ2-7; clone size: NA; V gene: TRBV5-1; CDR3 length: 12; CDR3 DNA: TGCGCCAGCAGCCTACCAGGGGTCGAGCAGTACTTC; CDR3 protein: CASSLPGVEQYF
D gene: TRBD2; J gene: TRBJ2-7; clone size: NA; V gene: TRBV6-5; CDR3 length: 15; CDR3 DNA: TGTGCCAGCAGGCCACTAGCGGGAGGAGGGTACGAGCAGTACTTC; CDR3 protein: CASRPLAGGGYEQYF
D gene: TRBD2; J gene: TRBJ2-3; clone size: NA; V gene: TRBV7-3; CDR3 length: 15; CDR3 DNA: TGTGCCAGCAGCTCTAGGACTAGCGCCACAGATACGCAGTATTTT; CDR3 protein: CASSSRTSATDTQYF
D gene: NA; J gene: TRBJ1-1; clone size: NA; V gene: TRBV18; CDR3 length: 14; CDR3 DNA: TGTGCCAGCTCACCACGGGCAGGGTCGGGTGAAGCTTTCTTT; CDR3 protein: CASSPRAGSGEAFF
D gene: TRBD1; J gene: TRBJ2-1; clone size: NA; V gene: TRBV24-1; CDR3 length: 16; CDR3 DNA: TGTGCCACCAGTGATCCTGGACAGGGGGGATACAATGAGCAGTTCTTC; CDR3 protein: CATSDPGQGGYNEQFF
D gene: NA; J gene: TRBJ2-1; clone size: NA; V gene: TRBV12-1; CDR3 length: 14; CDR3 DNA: TGTGCCAGCCACTTGACTAGCGCCGATACTGAGCAGTTCTTC; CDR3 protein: CASHLTSADTEQFF
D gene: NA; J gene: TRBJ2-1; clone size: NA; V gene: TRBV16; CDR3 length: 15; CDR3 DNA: TGTGCCAGCAGCCAAACGACAGGACCTTACAATGAGCAGTTCTTC; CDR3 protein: CASSQTTGPYNEQFF